The rows below give T cell receptor beta chains drawn from one sample of a study of human T cells and chemical hapten exposure. TCRdb processed the RACE reads anew with MiXCR; each CDR3 protein has one entry. Here the sample spans about 380,000 distinct CDR3 sequences, roughly 4.6% being singletons. Sequenced here: whole blood, sampled in connection with sensitization to the hapten diphenylcyclopropenone (DPC). These receptor sequences come from a woman in her forties or fifties with alopecia areata. Some clones in this sample may be carry-over from other donors' samples. The CDR3 runs from the conserved cysteine through the conserved F or W. D genes are given only for firm matches. Only part of the rows carry a size: once, few, many, or a class if the clone is expanded.

j_call v_call d_call clone_size cdr3_nt cdr3_aa
TRBJ1-2 TRBV6-6 TRBD1 - TGTGCCAGCAAGAAGGAGGGGGCGGACTATGGCTACACCTTC CASKKEGADYGYTF
TRBJ1-1 TRBV5-1 TRBD1 many TGCGCCAGCAGCTTCCGACAGGGAGGAACTGAAGCTTTCTTT CASSFRQGGTEAFF
TRBJ1-4 TRBV15 - - TGTGCCACCCGCGGAGGGACTAATGAAAAACTGTTTTTT CATRGGTNEKLFF
TRBJ1-2 TRBV20-1 - - TGCAGTGCTGGGACTGCCTCTTTTAACTATGGCTACACCTTC CSAGTASFNYGYTF
TRBJ1-2 TRBV29-1 - few TGCAGCGTTGAAGGAGTGGCAGGGGAATCGTACACCTTC CSVEGVAGESYTF
TRBJ2-2 TRBV6-5 - many TGTGCCAGCAGTTACTCCCCCGGGGAGCTGTTTTTT CASSYSPGELFF
TRBJ1-5 TRBV6-6 TRBD1 - TGTGCCAGCAGTTACTCGGGAGACAGGGGAAGCAATCAGCCCCAGCATTTT CASSYSGDRGSNQPQHF
TRBJ2-5 TRBV5-1 - few TGCGCCAGCAGCTTGGCAATTGGAGGGGGATCACAAGAGACCCAGTACTTC CASSLAIGGGSQETQYF
TRBJ1-1 TRBV28 - many TGTGCCAGCAGTTTTGGGGCAGGGCCAGCTTTCTTT CASSFGAGPAFF
TRBJ1-2 TRBV4-3 - many TGCGCCAGCAGCCAAGTGTTGGGGACGGGCTATGGCTACACCTTC CASSQVLGTGYGYTF
TRBJ1-2 TRBV12-3/TRBV12-4 - - TGTGCCAGCAGTTTAGAGATCCTCAGAGGCTACACCTTC CASSLEILRGYTF
TRBJ1-2 TRBV3-1 - few TGTGCCAGCTCGGACGGAAATAACTATGGCTACACCTTC CASSDGNNYGYTF
TRBJ1-1 TRBV20-1 - many TGCAGTGCTAGAGCCCCCTGGGGGCGCGGCACTGAAGCTTTCTTT CSARAPWGRGTEAFF
TRBJ2-1 TRBV15 - - TGTGCCACCAGCATTCCGGGATTCTATGAGCAGTTCTTC CATSIPGFYEQFF
TRBJ2-3 TRBV20-1 - - TGCAGTGCTAGAGGGGGAAGCGATACGCAGTATTTT CSARGGSDTQYF
TRBJ2-3 TRBV5-5 TRBD2 many TGTGCCAGCAGCTTATCGTCACCCAGTGGCGGGAGAACGGAATCAGATACGCAGTATTTT CASSLSSPSGGRTESDTQYF
TRBJ1-5 TRBV20-1 TRBD1 - TGCAGTGCGCCAGGACAGGGTTACAATCAGCCCCAGCATTTT CSAPGQGYNQPQHF
TRBJ2-7 TRBV29-1 - many TGCAGCGTTGACAGGGAAGGTTTCTACGAGCAGTACTTC CSVDREGFYEQYF
TRBJ2-7 TRBV27 - - TGTGCCAGCAGTTTAAACCACGAGCAGTACTTC CASSLNHEQYF
TRBJ2-1 TRBV10-3 - many TGTGCCATCCTGAGTCAGGGTATGGGTGAGCAGTTCTTC CAILSQGMGEQFF
TRBJ1-5 TRBV6-5 TRBD1 many TGTGCCAGCAGTTCCGACAGGGGGGGCAATCAGCCCCAGCATTTT CASSSDRGGNQPQHF
TRBJ1-5 TRBV27 TRBD1 many TGTGCCAGCAGTTTAAGGGGGCAGGGGGCAAATAGCAATCAGCCCCAGCATTTT CASSLRGQGANSNQPQHF